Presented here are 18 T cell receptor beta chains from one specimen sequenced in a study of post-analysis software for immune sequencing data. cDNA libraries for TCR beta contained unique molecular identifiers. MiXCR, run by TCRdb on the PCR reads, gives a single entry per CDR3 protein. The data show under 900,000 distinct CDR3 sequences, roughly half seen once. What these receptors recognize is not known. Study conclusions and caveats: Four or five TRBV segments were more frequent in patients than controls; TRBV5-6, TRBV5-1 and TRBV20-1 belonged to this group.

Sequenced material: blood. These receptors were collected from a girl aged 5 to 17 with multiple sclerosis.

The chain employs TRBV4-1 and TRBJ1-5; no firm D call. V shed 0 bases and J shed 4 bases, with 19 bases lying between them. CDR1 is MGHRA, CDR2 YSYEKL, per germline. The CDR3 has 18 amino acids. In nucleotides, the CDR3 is TGCGCCAGCAGCCAAGATTTAAGGGCGATCCCCCTTAATCAGCCCCAGCATTTT. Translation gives CASSQDLRAIPLNQPQHF.

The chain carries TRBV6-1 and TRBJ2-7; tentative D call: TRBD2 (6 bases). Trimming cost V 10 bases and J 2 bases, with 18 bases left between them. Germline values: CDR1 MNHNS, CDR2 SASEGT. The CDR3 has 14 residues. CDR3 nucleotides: TGTGCCATTAGGAGGGTCGGAAGTACCTACGAGCAGTACTTC. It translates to CAIRRVGSTYEQYF.

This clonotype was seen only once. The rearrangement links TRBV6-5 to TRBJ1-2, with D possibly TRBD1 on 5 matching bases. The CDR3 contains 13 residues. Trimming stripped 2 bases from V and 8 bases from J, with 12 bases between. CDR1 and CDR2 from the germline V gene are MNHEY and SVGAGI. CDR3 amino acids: CASSYPAGYGYTF. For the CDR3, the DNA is TGTGCCAGCAGTTACCCAGCAGGGTACGGCTACACCTTC.

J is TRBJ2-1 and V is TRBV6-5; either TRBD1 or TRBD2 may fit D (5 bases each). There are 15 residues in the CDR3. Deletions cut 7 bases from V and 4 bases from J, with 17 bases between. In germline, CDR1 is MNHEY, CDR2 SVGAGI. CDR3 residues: CASNSGTGGYNEQFF. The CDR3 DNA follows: TGTGCCAGCAACTCCGGGACCGGCGGTTACAATGAGCAGTTCTTC.

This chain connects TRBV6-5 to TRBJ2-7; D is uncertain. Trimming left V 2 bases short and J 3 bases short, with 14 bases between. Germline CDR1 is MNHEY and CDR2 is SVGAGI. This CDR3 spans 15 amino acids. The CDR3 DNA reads TGTGCCAGCAGTTACGGGATTGGAACCTTCTACGAGCAGTACTTC. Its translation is CASSYGIGTFYEQYF.

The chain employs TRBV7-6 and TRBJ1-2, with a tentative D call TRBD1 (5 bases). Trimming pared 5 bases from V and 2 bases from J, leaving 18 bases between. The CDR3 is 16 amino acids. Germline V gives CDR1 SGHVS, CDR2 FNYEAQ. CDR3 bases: TGTGCCAGCAGCCCCACGGCATCCTCAGGGAACTATGGCTACACCTTC. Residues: CASSPTASSGNYGYTF.

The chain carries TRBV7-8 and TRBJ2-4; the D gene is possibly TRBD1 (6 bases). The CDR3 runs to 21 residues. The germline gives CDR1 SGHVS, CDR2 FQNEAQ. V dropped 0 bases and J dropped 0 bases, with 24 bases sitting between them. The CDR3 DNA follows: TGTGCCAGCAGCTTAGCGCTGGACAGTTCCTCGCCTTGGCTAGCCAAAAACATTCAGTACTTC. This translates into CASSLALDSSSPWLAKNIQYF.

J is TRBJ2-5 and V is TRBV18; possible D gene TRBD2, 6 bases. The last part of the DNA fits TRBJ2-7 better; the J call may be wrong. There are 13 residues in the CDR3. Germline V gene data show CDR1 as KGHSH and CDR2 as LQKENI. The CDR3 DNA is TGTGCCAGCTCATTCGGAGGGCCCTACGAGCAGTACTTC. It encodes CASSFGGPYEQYF.

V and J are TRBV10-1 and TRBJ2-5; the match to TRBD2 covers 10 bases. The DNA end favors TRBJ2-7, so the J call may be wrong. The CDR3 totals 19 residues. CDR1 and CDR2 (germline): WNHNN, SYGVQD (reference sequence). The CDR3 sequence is CASSAEQGLTASGRSEQYF. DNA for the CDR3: TGCGCCAGCAGTGCCGAGCAGGGGTTAACGGCTAGCGGGAGAAGCGAGCAGTACTTC.

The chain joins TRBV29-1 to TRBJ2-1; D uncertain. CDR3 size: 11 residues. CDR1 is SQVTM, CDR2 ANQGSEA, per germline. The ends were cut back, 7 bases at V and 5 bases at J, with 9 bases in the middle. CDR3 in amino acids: CSADTNNEQFF. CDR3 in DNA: TGCAGCGCAGACACCAACAATGAGCAGTTCTTC.

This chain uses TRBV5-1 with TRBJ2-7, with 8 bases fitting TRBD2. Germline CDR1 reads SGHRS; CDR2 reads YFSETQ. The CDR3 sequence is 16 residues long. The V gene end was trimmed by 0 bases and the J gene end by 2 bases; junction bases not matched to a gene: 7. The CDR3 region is CASSLEPAGVTYEQYF. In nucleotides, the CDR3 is TGCGCCAGCAGCTTGGAGCCAGCGGGAGTCACCTACGAGCAGTACTTC.

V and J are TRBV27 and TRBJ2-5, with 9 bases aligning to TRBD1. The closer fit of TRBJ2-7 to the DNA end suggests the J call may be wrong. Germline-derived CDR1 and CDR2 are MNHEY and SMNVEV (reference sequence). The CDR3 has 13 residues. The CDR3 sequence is CASGDRESDEQYF. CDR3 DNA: TGTGCCAGCGGGGACAGGGAATCCGACGAGCAGTACTTC.

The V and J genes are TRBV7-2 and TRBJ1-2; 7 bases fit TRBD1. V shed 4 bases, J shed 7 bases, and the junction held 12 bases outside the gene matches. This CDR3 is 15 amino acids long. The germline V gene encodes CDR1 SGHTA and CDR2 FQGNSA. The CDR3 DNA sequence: TGTGCCAGCAGCTCCCACGCGGGACAGACCTGTGGCTACACCTTC. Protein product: CASSSHAGQTCGYTF.

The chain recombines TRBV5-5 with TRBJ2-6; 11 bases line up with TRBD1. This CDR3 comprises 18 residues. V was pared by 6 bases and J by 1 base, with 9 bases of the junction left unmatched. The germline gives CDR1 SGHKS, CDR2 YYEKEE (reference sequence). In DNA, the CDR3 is TGTGCCAGCACCATCGCACGGGACAGGGGGTCTGGGGCCAACGTCCTGACTTTC. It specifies CASTIARDRGSGANVLTF.

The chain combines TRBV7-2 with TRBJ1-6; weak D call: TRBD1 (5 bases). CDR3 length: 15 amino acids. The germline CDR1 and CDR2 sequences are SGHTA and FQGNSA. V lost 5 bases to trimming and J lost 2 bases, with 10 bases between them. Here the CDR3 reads CASSPRAAYNSPLHF. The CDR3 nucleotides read TGTGCCAGCAGCCCCAGGGCGGCCTATAATTCACCCCTCCACTTT.

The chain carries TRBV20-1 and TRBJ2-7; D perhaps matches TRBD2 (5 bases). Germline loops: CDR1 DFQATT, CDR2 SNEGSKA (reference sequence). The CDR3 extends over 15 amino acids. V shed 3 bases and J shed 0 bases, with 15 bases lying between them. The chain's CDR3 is CSASKRNPSSYEQYF. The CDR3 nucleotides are TGCAGTGCTAGCAAGCGGAACCCAAGCTCCTACGAGCAGTACTTC.

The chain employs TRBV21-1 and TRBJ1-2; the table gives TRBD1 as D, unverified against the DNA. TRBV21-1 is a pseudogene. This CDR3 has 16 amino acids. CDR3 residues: CASSKRSRDRNYGYTF. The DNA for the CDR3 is TGTGCCAGCAGCAAAAGGAGCAGGGACAGAAACTATGGCTACACCTTC.

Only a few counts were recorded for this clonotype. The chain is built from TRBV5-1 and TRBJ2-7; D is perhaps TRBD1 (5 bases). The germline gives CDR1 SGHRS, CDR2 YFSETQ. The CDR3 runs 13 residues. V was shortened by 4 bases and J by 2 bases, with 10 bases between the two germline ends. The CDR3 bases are TGCGCCAGCAGCGTGGACATGACCTACGAGCAGTACTTC. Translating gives CASSVDMTYEQYF.